The clone carrying this T cell receptor beta chain was seen only a few times. The antigen is not known. Only in-frame clones appear in the TCRdb table, and some are missing; sequencing was by immunoSEQ multiplex PCR. The sample includes approximately 3,500 clones, more than 70% of them seen just once. This record comes from a study of chemoradiotherapy in HPV16-positive cancers. The wider study: Functional T-cell assays on a couple of HPV16-positive patients' cells defined candidate HPV-specific clones and common TCR motifs.

Study results and caveats: During treatment, candidate HPV-specific clones and E7-related motifs expanded in tumor. In HPV16-positive patients, HPV-responsive T-cell expansion tracked better recurrence-free survival. The functional HPV-specific definition rests on just a couple of HPV16-positive patients.

The sequence was collected from a human donor with HPV-associated anogenital cancer. The sequenced sample was tumor tissue, obtained from a patient who underwent chemoradiotherapy.

The CDR3 region is CASSLPFGTSTDTQYF. CDR3 in DNA: TGTGCCAGCAGCTTACCGTTCGGGACTAGCACAGATACGCAGTATTTT. This sequence joins TRBV13 and TRBJ2-3, with D possibly being TRBD2 (6 bases). Per the germline V gene, CDR1 is PRHDT and CDR2 is FYEKMQ (reference sequence). Trimming pared 2 bases from V and 0 bases from J, leaving 12 bases between. CDR3 length equals 16 residues. Full variable domain (rest looked up from reference TRBV13 and TRBJ2-3): AAGVIQSPRHLIKEKRETATLKCYPIPRHDTVYWYQQGPGQDPQFLISFYEKMQSDKGSIPDRFSAQQFSDYHSELNMSSLELGDSALYFCASSLPFGTSTDTQYFGPGTRLTVL.